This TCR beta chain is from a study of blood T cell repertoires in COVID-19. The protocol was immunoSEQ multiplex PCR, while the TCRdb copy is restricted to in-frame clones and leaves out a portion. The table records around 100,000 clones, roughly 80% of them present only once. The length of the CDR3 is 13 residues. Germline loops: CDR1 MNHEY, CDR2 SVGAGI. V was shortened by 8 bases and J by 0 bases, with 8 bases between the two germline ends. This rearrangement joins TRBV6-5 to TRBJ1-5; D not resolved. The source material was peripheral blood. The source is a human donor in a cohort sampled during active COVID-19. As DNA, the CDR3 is TGTGCCAGCGGGCAGTATAGCAATCAGCCCCAGCATTTT. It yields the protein CASGQYSNQPQHF.